The present T cell receptor (beta chain) was sequenced within a study of identical twins. CDR1 is MNHNS, CDR2 SASEGT, per germline. V gave up 8 bases and J gave up 9 bases, with 19 bases separating them. This CDR3 contains 13 residues. One entry per CDR3 protein, called by TCRdb with MiXCR from the 5' RACE reads. The repertoire has under 300,000 distinct CDR3 sequences, approximately 7.1% of them found once; the top ten carry less than 15%. Another study also made use of these data, one on T cells expressing NK-cell markers. That paper adds: Repertoires of TCR beta were obtained from T cells sorted as CD3+CD56+NKG2C+, CD3+CD56+NKG2C- and CD3+CD56-NKG2C+.

The material sequenced was CD8+ T cells sorted from blood. The chain joins TRBV6-1 to TRBJ1-2; D is unclear. The receptor's source is a woman under 30 in good health. CDR3 in amino acids: CASGRMGFDSYTF. Written as DNA, the CDR3 is TGTGCCAGCGGTAGAATGGGCTTTGATAGCTACACCTTC.